This TCR beta chain was found in a study of post-analysis software for immune sequencing data. Study findings and constraints: Five TRBV segments, including TRBV5-6, TRBV5-1 and TRBV20-1, were more frequent in patients than controls. Clustering by F measure revealed strong co-clustering among samples prepared together in one batch. Compared against controls, patients with multiple sclerosis displayed significantly lower normalized Chao1 diversity.

This CDR3 is 13 amino acids long. Germline V lookup: CDR1 GTSNPN, CDR2 SVGIG (reference sequence). Unique molecular identifiers were built into the TCR beta cDNA libraries. T cells, about 0.9 to 10 million of them, yielded roughly 550,000 cDNA molecules. TCRdb fed the PCR reads into MiXCR, producing one record per CDR3 protein. In the table there are a few hundred thousand distinct CDR3 sequences, 35% to 45% of which are singletons. The table lists this clonotype with a few counts. What it recognizes is unknown. This may be a read error: a much more frequent sequence differs by one nucleotide. The sample taken for sequencing was blood. The chain employs TRBV30 and TRBJ2-1; D gene uncertain. The J call could be wrong; TRBJ2-7 is a better fit for the DNA end. The clonotype comes from a girl aged 5-17 years with multiple sclerosis. The DNA of the CDR3 is TGTGCCTGGAGGCGCACCGAATACAATGAGCAGTACTTC. As protein: CAWRRTEYNEQYF.